This TCR beta chain was sequenced for a study of T cell responses to AZD1222 COVID-19 vaccine. Findings and limits, study-wide: Spike-specific TCR breadth rose after two AZD1222 doses, and depth rose as well. After the peak T cell response, and only then, were repertoires sampled. Donors, mostly white British, included more females; clonal diversity was possibly underestimated.

Some second doses came at about 4 weeks and others at about 12 weeks; these were pooled. Germline loops: CDR1 MGHRA, CDR2 YSYEKL. Between the trimmed V and J ends, which lost 0 bases and 1 base, there was a span of 15 bases. The CDR3 contains 17 residues. Some clones are missing from TCRdb's copy, which holds only in-frame ones; the method was immunoSEQ multiplex PCR. The profile shows 95,000 to 100,000 clones, roughly 86% of them singletons. To note about this clone: The antigen is unknown.

The chain carries TRBV4-1 and TRBJ1-1, with no clear D. Sequencing used peripheral blood, obtained 28 days after the second AZD1222 dose. The sequence came from an adult who received the AZD1222 COVID-19 vaccine. In DNA, the CDR3 is TGCGCCAGCAGCCAAGATTTCCCCCAGTACTGGAACACTGAAGCTTTCTTT. This encodes CASSQDFPQYWNTEAFF.